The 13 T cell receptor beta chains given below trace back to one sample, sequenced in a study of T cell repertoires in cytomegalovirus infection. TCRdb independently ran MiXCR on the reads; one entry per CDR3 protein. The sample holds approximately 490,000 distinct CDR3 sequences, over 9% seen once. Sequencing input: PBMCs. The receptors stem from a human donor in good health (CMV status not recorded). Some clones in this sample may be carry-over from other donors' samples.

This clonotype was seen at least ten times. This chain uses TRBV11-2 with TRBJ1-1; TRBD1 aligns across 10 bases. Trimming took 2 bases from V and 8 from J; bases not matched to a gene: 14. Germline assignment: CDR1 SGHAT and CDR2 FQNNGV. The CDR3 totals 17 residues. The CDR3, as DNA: TGTGCCAGCAGCTTAAGAGAGGGGAGGCGGACAGGGGGAGAAGCTTTCTTT. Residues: CASSLREGRRTGGEAFF.

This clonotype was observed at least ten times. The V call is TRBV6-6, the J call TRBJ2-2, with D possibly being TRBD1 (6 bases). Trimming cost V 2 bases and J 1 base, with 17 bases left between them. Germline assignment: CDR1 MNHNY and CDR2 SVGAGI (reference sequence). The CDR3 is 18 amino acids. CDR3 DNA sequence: TGTGCCAGCAGTTACGCTGCCCTGACAGGATGGAACACCGGGGAGCTGTTTTTT. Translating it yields CASSYAALTGWNTGELFF.

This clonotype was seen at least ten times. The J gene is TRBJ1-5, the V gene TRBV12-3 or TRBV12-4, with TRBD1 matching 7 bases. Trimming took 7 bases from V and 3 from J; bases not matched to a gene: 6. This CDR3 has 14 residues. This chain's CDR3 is CASNIQGSNQPQHF. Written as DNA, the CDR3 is TGTGCCAGCAACATACAGGGGTCCAATCAGCCCCAGCATTTT.

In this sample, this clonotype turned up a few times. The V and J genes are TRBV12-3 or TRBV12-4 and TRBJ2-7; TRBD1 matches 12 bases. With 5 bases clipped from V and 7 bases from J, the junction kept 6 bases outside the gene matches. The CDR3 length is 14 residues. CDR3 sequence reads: CASSGDRGRDEQYF. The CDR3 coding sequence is TGTGCCAGCAGTGGGGACAGGGGGCGCGATGAGCAGTACTTC.

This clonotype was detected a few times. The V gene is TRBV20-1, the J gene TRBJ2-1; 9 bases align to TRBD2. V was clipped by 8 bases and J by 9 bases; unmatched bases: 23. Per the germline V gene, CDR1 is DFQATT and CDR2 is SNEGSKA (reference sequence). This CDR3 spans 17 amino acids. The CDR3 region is CSQLTASSGILGSEQFF. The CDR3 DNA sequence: TGCAGTCAACTTACCGCATCTAGCGGGATCCTAGGAAGTGAGCAGTTCTTC.

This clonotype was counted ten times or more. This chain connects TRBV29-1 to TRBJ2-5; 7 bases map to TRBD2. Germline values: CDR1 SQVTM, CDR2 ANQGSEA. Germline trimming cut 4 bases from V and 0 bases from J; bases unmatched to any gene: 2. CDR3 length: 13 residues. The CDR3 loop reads CSVGEGYQETQYF. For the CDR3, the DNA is TGCAGCGTTGGGGAGGGGTACCAAGAGACCCAGTACTTC.

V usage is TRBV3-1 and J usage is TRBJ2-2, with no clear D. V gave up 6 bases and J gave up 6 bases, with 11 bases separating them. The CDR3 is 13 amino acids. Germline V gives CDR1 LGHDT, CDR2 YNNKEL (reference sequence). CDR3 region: CASSPRTSGELFF. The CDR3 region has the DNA TGTGCCAGCAGTCCAAGGACGTCCGGGGAGCTGTTTTTT.

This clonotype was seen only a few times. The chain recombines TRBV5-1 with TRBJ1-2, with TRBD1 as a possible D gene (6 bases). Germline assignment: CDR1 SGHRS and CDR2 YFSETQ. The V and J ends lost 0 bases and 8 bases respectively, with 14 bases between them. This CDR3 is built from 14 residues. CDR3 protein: CASSLAAGGGGYTF. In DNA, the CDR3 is TGCGCCAGCAGCTTGGCCGCGGGGGGCGGCGGCTACACCTTC.

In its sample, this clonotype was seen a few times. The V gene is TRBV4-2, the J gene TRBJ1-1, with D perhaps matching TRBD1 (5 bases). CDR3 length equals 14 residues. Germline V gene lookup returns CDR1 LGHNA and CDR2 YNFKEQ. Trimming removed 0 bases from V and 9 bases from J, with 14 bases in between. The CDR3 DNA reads TGTGCCAGCAGCCAAGATATCGAGGGGAGGAAAGCTTTCTTT. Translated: CASSQDIEGRKAFF.

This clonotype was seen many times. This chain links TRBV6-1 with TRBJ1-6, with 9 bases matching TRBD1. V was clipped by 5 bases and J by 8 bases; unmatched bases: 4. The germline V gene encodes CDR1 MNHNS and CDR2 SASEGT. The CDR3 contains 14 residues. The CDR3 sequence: CASSHRTGDSPLHF. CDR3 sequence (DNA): TGTGCCAGCAGTCATAGGACAGGGGATTCACCCCTCCACTTT.

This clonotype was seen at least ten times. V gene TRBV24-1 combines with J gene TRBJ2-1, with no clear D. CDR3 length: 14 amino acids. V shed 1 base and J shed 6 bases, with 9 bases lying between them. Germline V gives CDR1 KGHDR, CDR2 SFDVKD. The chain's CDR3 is CATSDFPRINEQFF. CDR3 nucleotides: TGTGCCACCAGTGATTTTCCTAGAATCAATGAGCAGTTCTTC.

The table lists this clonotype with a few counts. CDR3 DNA sequence: TGTGCCAGCTCACCATTAGCGGGATTCCCCTATTTT. It is translated as CASSPLAGFPYF. The V gene is TRBV18, the J gene TRBJ2-3; 8 bases align to TRBD2. Germline loops: CDR1 KGHSH, CDR2 LQKENI. This CDR3 region has 12 residues. V was pared by 2 bases and J by 15 bases, with 7 bases of the junction left unmatched.

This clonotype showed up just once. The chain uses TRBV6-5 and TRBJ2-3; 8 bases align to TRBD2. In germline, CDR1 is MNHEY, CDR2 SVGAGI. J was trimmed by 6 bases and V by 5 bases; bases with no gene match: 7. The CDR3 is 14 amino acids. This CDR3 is CASSEAGGVDTQYF. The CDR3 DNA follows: TGTGCCAGCAGTGAGGCGGGGGGAGTGGATACGCAGTATTTT.